These 16 T cell receptor beta chains originate from one sample sequenced in a study of blood T cell repertoires in COVID-19 (dated by TCRdb to 2018 to 2021). The method was the immunoSEQ multiplex PCR assay. TCRdb provides this immuneACCESS table in a form limited to in-frame rearrangements. Some clones are lacking; in checked studies, under half of them reflect an unresolved V gene, and why the rest are absent is not known. This sample holds 96,000 or so clones; 90% were observed only once. The leading ten clones occupy approximately 1.6% of the sample. Input material: peripheral blood. Receptors were obtained from a man in his sixties with acute or convalescent COVID-19.

The V gene is TRBV15, the J gene TRBJ1-2, with D hard to call. The CDR3 runs 14 residues. The V gene lost 0 bases and the J gene lost 7 bases, with 12 bases spanning the gap. CDR1 and CDR2 (germline): LNHNV, YYDKDF (reference sequence). The CDR3 sequence is CATSRDMTILGYTF. The CDR3 DNA is TGTGCCACCAGCAGAGATATGACAATCCTTGGCTACACCTTC. The full variable domain, completed using reference TRBV15 and TRBJ1-2, is DAMVIQNPRYQVTQFGKPVTLSCSQTLNHNVMYWYQQKSSQAPKLLFHYYDKDFNNEADTPDNFQSRRPNTSFCFLDIRSPGLGDTAMYLCATSRDMTILGYTFGSGTRLTVV.

V usage is TRBV15 and J usage is TRBJ2-7; D possibly corresponds to TRBD2 (6 bases). CDR3 length: 15 residues. Deletions cut 0 bases from V and 4 bases from J, with 13 bases between. Germline CDR1 reads LNHNV; CDR2 reads YYDKDF (reference sequence). CDR3 residues: CATSRDPGVGYEQYF. The CDR3 DNA sequence: TGTGCCACCAGCAGAGATCCGGGGGTGGGATACGAGCAGTACTTC.

The rearrangement joins TRBV7-2 to TRBJ2-1, with D possibly matching TRBD1 (6 bases). Trimming removed 1 base at V and 9 bases at J, with 13 bases between. The germline V gene encodes CDR1 SGHTA and CDR2 FQGNSA. The CDR3 spans 14 residues. CDR3 coding DNA: TGTGCCAGCAGCTTAGGGCAGGGGTTGGGTGAGCAGTTCTTC. It encodes CASSLGQGLGEQFF.

The V gene is TRBV7-2, the J gene TRBJ2-3; D is perhaps TRBD2 (5 bases). Trimming left V 2 bases short and J 4 bases short, with 16 bases between. This CDR3 region has 16 residues. The germline CDR1 and CDR2 sequences are SGHTA and FQGNSA. The CDR3 nucleotides are TGTGCCAGCAGCTTATGGCTAGCAGGTGTGGCAGATACGCAGTATTTT. Amino acid sequence: CASSLWLAGVADTQYF.

This chain uses TRBV7-8 with TRBJ1-5; D might be TRBD1 (5 bases). The V gene's germline CDR1 is SGHVS and CDR2 FQNEAQ. The CDR3 is 15 amino acids. Trimming stripped 1 base from V and 11 bases from J, with 18 bases between. CDR3 region: CASSLDGQGSGTQHF. The CDR3 DNA sequence: TGTGCCAGCAGCTTAGATGGGCAGGGAAGTGGAACCCAGCATTTT.

The chain uses TRBV28 and TRBJ1-2, with 7 bases lining up with TRBD1. Germline-derived CDR1 and CDR2 are MDHEN and SYDVKM. The J segment lost 3 bases and the V segment lost 5 bases, leaving 0 bases of the junction unmatched. The CDR3 has 12 residues. The CDR3 loop reads CASSTGDYGYTF. CDR3 nucleotide sequence: TGTGCCAGCAGTACAGGGGACTATGGCTACACCTTC.

The gene calls are TRBV11-3 and TRBJ1-1; 7 positions agree with TRBD1. The CDR3 consists of 14 residues. Trimming at V came to 5 bases and at J to 3 bases, leaving 6 bases not matched to a gene. Germline CDR1 reads SGHNT; CDR2 reads YENEEA. Here the CDR3 reads CASSPGTVYTEAFF. The CDR3 bases are TGTGCCAGCAGCCCCGGGACAGTCTACACTGAAGCTTTCTTT. The variable domain in full, completed from reference TRBV11-3 and TRBJ1-1, reads EAGVVQSPRYKIIEKKQPVAFWCNPISGHNTLYWYLQNLGQGPELLIRYENEEAVDDSQLPKDRFSAERLKGVDSTLKIQPAELGDSAVYLCASSPGTVYTEAFFGQGTRLTVV.

The V call is TRBV28, the J call TRBJ2-5; D is undetermined. With 6 bases removed from V and 3 bases from J, the gap between germline ends came to 11 bases. The germline CDR1 and CDR2 sequences are MDHEN and SYDVKM. CDR3 length: 13 amino acids. CDR3 sequence (DNA): TGTGCCAGCAGACTTCAACGGGAAGAGACCCAGTACTTC. This encodes CASRLQREETQYF.

The chain recombines TRBV25-1 with TRBJ1-2; D call uncertain. The CDR3 is 12 residues long. Between the trimmed V and J ends, which lost 8 bases and 2 bases, there was a span of 9 bases. Germline CDR1 and CDR2: MGHDK and SYGVNS. Written as DNA, the CDR3 is TGTGCCAGCGGGAGCCTGAACTATGGCTACACCTTC. It yields the protein CASGSLNYGYTF.

The table lists this clone with a count of one. The chain couples TRBV25-1 to TRBJ1-1; D possibly corresponds to TRBD1 (5 bases). Trimming pared 2 bases from V and 3 bases from J, leaving 7 bases between. The CDR3 covers 13 residues. Germline V gives CDR1 MGHDK, CDR2 SYGVNS. The chain's CDR3 is CASSELRDTEAFF. CDR3 sequence (DNA): TGTGCCAGCAGTGAACTCAGGGACACTGAAGCTTTCTTT.

The chain employs TRBV11-2 and TRBJ2-2, with a possible D match to TRBD1 (6 bases). Germline CDR1 SGHAT, CDR2 FQNNGV. V was cut by 5 bases and J by 3 bases, with 16 bases left in between. The CDR3 spans 16 residues. The CDR3 DNA sequence: TGTGCCAGCAGCCCGAACAGGGCGGAGGACACCGGGGAGCTGTTTTTT. Protein sequence: CASSPNRAEDTGELFF.

In nucleotides, the CDR3 is TGTGCCAGCAGCCTAGGAGCGGGAGTGGAGACCCAGTACTTC. It encodes CASSLGAGVETQYF. This chain joins TRBV7-3 and TRBJ2-5; 8 bases match TRBD2. This CDR3 spans 14 amino acids. J lost 5 bases, V lost 5 bases, and 7 bases had no gene match. Germline CDR1 SGHTA, CDR2 FQGTGA.

Concerning this clone: Its ends do not fully match the called genes, so a read error is possible. V and J are TRBV7-7 and TRBJ2-3; 8 nucleotides align to TRBD2. This CDR3 contains 16 residues. Germline V gene lookup returns CDR1 SSHAT and CDR2 FNYEAQ (reference sequence). The CDR3 reads CASSPGASGSSDTQYF. The CDR3, as DNA: TGTGCTAGCAGCCCTGGGGCTAGCGGGTCCTCAGATACGCAGTATTTT. Supplemented by reference TRBV7-7 and TRBJ2-3, the full variable domain reads GAGVSQSPRYKVTKRGQDVTLRCDPISSHATLYWYQQALGQGPEFLTYFNYEAQPDKSGLPSDRFSAERPEGSISTLTIQRTEQRDSAMYRCASSPGASGSSDTQYFGPGTRLTVL.

This chain uses TRBV6-5 with TRBJ2-7; 10 positions agree with TRBD1. The germline V gene encodes CDR1 MNHEY and CDR2 SVGAGI. After removal of 7 bases from V and 5 bases from J, the junction contained 8 bases not matched to a gene. CDR3 length: 14 residues. CDR3 loop: CASTGDRGSDEQYF. As DNA, the CDR3 is TGTGCCAGCACGGGGGACAGGGGTTCTGACGAGCAGTACTTC.

The chain is built from TRBV4-3 and TRBJ2-2; D gene ambiguous. Trimming stripped 3 bases from V and 11 bases from J, with 13 bases between. Germline CDR1 reads LGHNA; CDR2 reads YSLEER. The CDR3 has 13 residues. The CDR3 nucleotides are TGCGCCAGCAGCCAGGTCTGGCCGAAAGAGCTGTTTTTT. Translation gives CASSQVWPKELFF.

The V call is TRBV5-4, the J call TRBJ1-1; 9 nucleotides match TRBD1. The CDR3 runs 15 residues. Germline V gene sequence: CDR1 SGHNT, CDR2 YYREEE (reference sequence). The junction had 7 bases not matched to a gene; V was cut back by 3 bases and J by 4 bases. CDR3 DNA: TGTGCCAGCAGCTCGACAGGGGGAATAGGCACTGAAGCTTTCTTT. Translation: CASSSTGGIGTEAFF.